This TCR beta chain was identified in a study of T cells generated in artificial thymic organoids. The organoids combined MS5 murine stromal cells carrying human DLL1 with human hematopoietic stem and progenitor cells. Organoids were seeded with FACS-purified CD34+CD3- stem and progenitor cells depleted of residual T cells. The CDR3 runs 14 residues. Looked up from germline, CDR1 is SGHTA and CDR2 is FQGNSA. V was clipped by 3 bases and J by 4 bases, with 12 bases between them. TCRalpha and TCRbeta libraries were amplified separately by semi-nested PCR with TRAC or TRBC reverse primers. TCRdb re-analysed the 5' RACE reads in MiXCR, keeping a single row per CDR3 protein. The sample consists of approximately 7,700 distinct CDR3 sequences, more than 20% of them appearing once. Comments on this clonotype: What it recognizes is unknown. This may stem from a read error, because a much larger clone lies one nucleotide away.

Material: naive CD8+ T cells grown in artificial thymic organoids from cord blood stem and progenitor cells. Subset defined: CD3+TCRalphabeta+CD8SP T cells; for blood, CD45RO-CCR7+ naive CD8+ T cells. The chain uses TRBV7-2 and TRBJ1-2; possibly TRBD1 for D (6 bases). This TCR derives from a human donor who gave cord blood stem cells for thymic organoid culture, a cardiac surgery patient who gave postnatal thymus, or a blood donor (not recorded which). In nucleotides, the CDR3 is TGTGCCAGCAGCTTCAGGGGCAGTATCTATGGCTACACCTTC. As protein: CASSFRGSIYGYTF. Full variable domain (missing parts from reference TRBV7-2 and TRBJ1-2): GAGVSQSPSNKVTEKGKDVELRCDPISGHTALYWYRQSLGQGLEFLIYFQGNSAPDKSGLPSDRFSAERTGGSVSTLTIQRTQQEDSAVYLCASSFRGSIYGYTFGSGTRLTVV.